Below are 9 T cell receptor beta chains sequenced from a single sample in a study of long-term antiretroviral therapy in people with HIV. At survey level, the immunoSEQ assay was run in its v3.0 version. TCRdb's table, derived via immunoSEQ multiplex PCR, lists solely in-frame clones and lacks some. The top ten hold about 9.3% of the sample, which has 26,000 or so clones, nearly 95% seen once. The starting material was unsorted PBMCs, obtained 6.2 years after starting antiretroviral therapy. The receptors stem from a man between 40 and 49 years old with HIV.

The chain combines TRBV6-4 with TRBJ2-3, with no clear D. Trimming removed 2 bases at V and 3 bases at J, with 9 bases between. The CDR3 extends over 14 amino acids. CDR1 MRHNA and CDR2 SNTAGT come from the germline V gene. The CDR3 DNA reads TGTGCCAGCAGTGACGGGCAGGTAACAGATACGCAGTATTTT. It codes for CASSDGQVTDTQYF.

This chain uses TRBV13 with TRBJ2-7; D may correspond to TRBD1 or TRBD2 (5 bases each). CDR3 length: 16 amino acids. Germline V gene data show CDR1 as PRHDT and CDR2 as FYEKMQ (reference sequence). Trimming took 6 bases from V and 4 from J, leaving 22 bases between them. DNA of the CDR3: TGTGCCAGCAGTCTGTTCCGGGAAGGGGTTAGTTACGAGCAGTACTTC. Protein sequence: CASSLFREGVSYEQYF. The entire variable domain, with the rest obtained from reference TRBV13 and TRBJ2-7, is as follows: AAGVIQSPRHLIKEKRETATLKCYPIPRHDTVYWYQQGPGQDPQFLISFYEKMQSDKGSIPDRFSAQQFSDYHSELNMSSLELGDSALYFCASSLFREGVSYEQYFGPGTRLTVT.

The chain is built from TRBV15 and TRBJ1-2, with D hard to call. Germline CDR1 is LNHNV and CDR2 is YYDKDF (reference sequence). This CDR3 is built from 14 residues. V lost 4 bases and J lost 2, with 11 bases in between. CDR3 DNA: TGTGCCACCAGCATGTTCCGAGGAAACTATGGCTACACCTTC. This encodes CATSMFRGNYGYTF.

CDR3 in DNA: TGTGCCAGCAGTCTGGGGGTTTGGACAGGGCAGGGCGAGCAGTACTTC. This gives the protein CASSLGVWTGQGEQYF. This chain uses TRBV28 with TRBJ2-7; TRBD1 matches 8 bases. The CDR3 contains 16 residues. The V gene's germline CDR1 is MDHEN and CDR2 SYDVKM. The V and J ends lost 5 bases and 6 bases, in that order; junction bases with no gene match: 15.

The CDR3: CASSPGTSGGGEQYF. The CDR3 region has the DNA TGCGCCAGCAGTCCCGGGACTAGCGGGGGAGGCGAGCAGTACTTC. The V and J genes are TRBV5-1 and TRBJ2-7, with TRBD2 matching 14 bases. V lost 5 bases and J lost 6; bases outside the gene matches: 7. The CDR3 consists of 15 residues. CDR1 and CDR2 from the germline V gene are SGHRS and YFSETQ. The complete variable domain, with remaining parts taken from reference TRBV5-1 and TRBJ2-7, reads KAGVTQTPRYLIKTRGQQVTLSCSPISGHRSVSWYQQTPGQGLQFLFEYFSETQRNKGNFPGRFSGRQFSNSRSEMNVSTLELGDSALYLCASSPGTSGGGEQYFGPGTRLTVT.

The chain joins TRBV19 to TRBJ1-1; unclear D gene. V lost 1 base and J 7 bases, leaving 4 bases between the germline ends. This CDR3 spans 11 amino acids. The germline V gene has CDR1 LNHDA and CDR2 SQIVND (reference sequence). Written as DNA, the CDR3 is TGTGCCAGTAGTATAGGTCTTGAAGCTTTCTTT. It codes for CASSIGLEAFF.

The chain has TRBV6-6 and TRBJ2-1; no clear D. V dropped 1 base and J dropped 0 bases, with 10 bases sitting between them. The CDR3 runs to 16 residues. In germline, CDR1 is MNHNY, CDR2 SVGAGI (reference sequence). CDR3 DNA sequence: TGTGCCAGCAGTTACTGGGCTGAAAGCTCCTACAATGAGCAGTTCTTC. Its protein is CASSYWAESSYNEQFF.

This sequence joins TRBV6-5 and TRBJ1-1; TRBD1 is a possible D gene (5 bases). V dropped 6 bases and J dropped 0 bases, with 11 bases sitting between them. The CDR3 has 14 amino acids. CDR1 MNHEY and CDR2 SVGAGI come from the germline V gene. The chain's CDR3 is CASSRRELNTEAFF. In DNA form, the CDR3 reads TGTGCCAGCAGCCGCAGGGAACTGAACACTGAAGCTTTCTTT.

V usage is TRBV2 and J usage is TRBJ1-5; D possibly corresponds to TRBD1 (5 bases). Deletions cut 0 bases from V and 3 bases from J, with 9 bases between. The CDR3 runs to 15 residues. The germline V gene encodes CDR1 SNHLY and CDR2 FYNNEI. CDR3 sequence reads: CASSEAGGTNQPQHF. CDR3 DNA: TGTGCCAGCAGTGAAGCGGGGGGGACCAATCAGCCCCAGCATTTT.